The present T cell receptor beta chain was sequenced within a study of radiotherapy plus CTLA-4 blockade in lung cancer (dated by TCRdb to between 2017 and 2018). For the study in its entirety: Among enrolled patients, approximately 18% had an objective response and 31% reached disease control. Here is what the overall study found, with its caveats: After treatment with radiotherapy and ipilimumab, TCR clones that came from tumors expanded in the peripheral blood. The strongest predictors of response, as reported, were early dynamic changes in blood T cell clones along with a rise in serum interferon-beta after radiation.

The study tested focal radiation therapy combined with CTLA-4 blockade (ipilimumab) in patients with chemo-refractory metastatic non-small-cell lung cancer. Library preparation used the immunoSEQ multiplex PCR assay. TCRdb obtained this table from immuneACCESS and retained in-frame rearrangements with V and J assigned. These tables miss some clones; where compared with another copy, unresolved V genes account for less than half of the shortfall, and the remainder is unexplained. The sample data list roughly 110,000 clones, and over 75% of these were observed just once. The top ten clonotypes cover around 2% of the sample. The CDR3 spans 12 residues, from the cysteine through the phenylalanine. The CDR3 DNA has 36 bases and is translated from base 1. The germline V gene sets CDR1 to MNHEY and CDR2 to SVGAGI. From V the trimming removes 8 bases and from J it removes 3 bases, while the gene matches leave 1 base of the junction unaccounted for.

Details on this clone: Its antigen is still unknown. The record has no base qualities; no much larger clone is one base away.

This clonotype was obtained from a human donor with non-small cell lung cancer that progressed on radiotherapy plus ipilimumab. Some clones in this sample may be carry-over from other donors' samples. Material: peripheral blood, obtained from a patient treated with radiotherapy plus ipilimumab. The chain uses TRBV6-5 and TRBJ2-7; 10 of the junction bases match TRBD1. CDR3 protein: CASWDRGYEQYF. The sequence in DNA is TGTGCCAGCTGGGACAGGGGCTACGAGCAGTACTTC.